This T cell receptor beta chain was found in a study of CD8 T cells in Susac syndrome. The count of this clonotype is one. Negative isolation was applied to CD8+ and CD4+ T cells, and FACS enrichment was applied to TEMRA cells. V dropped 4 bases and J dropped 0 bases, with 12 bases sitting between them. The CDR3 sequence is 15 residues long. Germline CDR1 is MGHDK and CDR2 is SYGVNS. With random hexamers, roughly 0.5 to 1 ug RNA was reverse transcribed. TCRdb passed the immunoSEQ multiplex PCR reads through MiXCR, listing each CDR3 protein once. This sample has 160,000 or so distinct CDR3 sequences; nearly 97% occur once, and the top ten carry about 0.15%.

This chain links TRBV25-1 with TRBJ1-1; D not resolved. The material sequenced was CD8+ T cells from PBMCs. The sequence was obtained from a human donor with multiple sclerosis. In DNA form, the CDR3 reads TGTGCCAGCAGTGCCCTACCCGAGATGAACACTGAAGCTTTCTTT. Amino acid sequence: CASSALPEMNTEAFF.